The 11 T cell receptor beta chains given below trace back to one sample, sequenced in a study of cytomegalovirus exposure and HLA in healthy donors. Researchers ran the PCR with 60 Vbeta and 13 Jbeta primers. Profiled with immunoSEQ multiplex PCR; TCRdb holds only in-frame clones, not every one. The data hold around 150,000 clones, with roughly 65% observed a single time. Material for sequencing was PBMCs. Receptors were obtained from a man aged 18 to 30 in good health and CMV-seropositive.

The chain has TRBV19 and TRBJ2-2; D not resolved. V gave up 3 bases and J gave up 1 base, with 9 bases separating them. The V gene's germline CDR1 is LNHDA and CDR2 SQIVND (reference sequence). This CDR3 region has 15 residues. The CDR3 coding sequence is TGTGCCAGTAGTATTCTGCCAGGGAACACCGGGGAGCTGTTTTTT. The encoded protein is CASSILPGNTGELFF.

The gene calls are TRBV4-2 and TRBJ1-2; D might be TRBD1 (5 bases). The CDR3 extends over 16 amino acids. Trimming pared 0 bases from V and 4 bases from J, leaving 15 bases between. Germline lookup yields CDR1 LGHNA and CDR2 YNFKEQ. The CDR3 reads CASSQESGDSSYGYTF. The DNA of the CDR3 is TGTGCCAGCAGCCAAGAGAGTGGCGACAGCTCCTATGGCTACACCTTC.

This rearrangement joins TRBV6-5 to TRBJ1-2; no reliable D call. This CDR3 comprises 14 residues. V was trimmed by 0 bases and J by 4 bases, leaving 9 bases between them. Germline values: CDR1 MNHEY, CDR2 SVGAGI. The CDR3 protein is CASSYSIVSYGYTF. The CDR3 nucleotides are TGTGCCAGCAGTTACTCGATCGTCAGCTATGGCTACACCTTC.

The CDR3, as DNA: TGTGCCAGCAGTTTTCAGGGTTACGAGACCCAGTACTTC. As protein: CASSFQGYETQYF. The gene calls are TRBV2 and TRBJ2-5; tentative D call: TRBD1 (5 bases). This CDR3 has 13 residues. The V gene lost 5 bases and the J gene lost 5 bases, with 12 bases spanning the gap. Germline V lookup: CDR1 SNHLY, CDR2 FYNNEI.

Here the CDR3 DNA reads TGCAGCGTTGAAGACCGAAAACTGTTTTTT. Protein: CSVEDRKLFF. V gene TRBV29-1 combines with J gene TRBJ1-4, with no clear D. From germline, CDR1 is SQVTM and CDR2 ANQGSEA. V lost 0 bases to trimming and J lost 10 bases, with 3 bases between them. The CDR3 has 10 residues.

The chain is built from TRBV4-2 and TRBJ2-5; the match to TRBD2 covers 15 bases. Germline CDR1 reads LGHNA; CDR2 reads YNFKEQ. The V segment lost 4 bases and the J segment 5 bases; nucleotides outside the gene matches: 5. The CDR3 spans 16 residues. CDR3 bases: TGTGCCAGCAGCCCGGGGACTAGCGGGGGGAGGGAGACCCAGTACTTC. It translates to CASSPGTSGGRETQYF.

This clone was seen more than once but under ten times. The rearrangement links TRBV10-3 to TRBJ2-5, with D maybe TRBD1 (6 bases). CDR1 ENHRY and CDR2 SYGVKD come from the germline V gene. V dropped 7 bases and J dropped 3 bases, with 15 bases sitting between them. The CDR3 loop spans 14 amino acids. CDR3 in amino acids: CAINGGSQEETQYF. CDR3 DNA: TGTGCCATCAATGGGGGCAGTCAGGAAGAGACCCAGTACTTC.

This clone has only a few counts. The V call is TRBV5-4, the J call TRBJ1-4, with 7 bases matching TRBD1. Germline assignment: CDR1 SGHNT and CDR2 YYREEE (reference sequence). The CDR3 is made up of 16 amino acids. J lost 3 bases, V lost 0 bases, and 5 bases had no gene match. The CDR3 loop is CASSLEGARANEKLFF. The CDR3 DNA sequence: TGTGCCAGCAGCTTGGAGGGGGCCCGTGCTAATGAAAAACTGTTTTTT.

The chain recombines TRBV29-1 with TRBJ2-1, with 8 bases aligning to TRBD2. This CDR3 has 13 residues. From germline, CDR1 is SQVTM and CDR2 ANQGSEA. V dropped 2 bases and J dropped 9; count of bases not matched to a gene: 6. The CDR3 nucleotides are TGCAGCGTTGAAAGCGGGAGTCTTTCTGAGCAGTTCTTC. It yields the protein CSVESGSLSEQFF.

This sequence joins TRBV6-5 and TRBJ2-7; TRBD1 is a possible D gene (6 bases). The CDR3 is made up of 15 amino acids. CDR1 and CDR2 (germline): MNHEY, SVGAGI. Trimming pared 4 bases from V and 4 bases from J, leaving 17 bases between. CDR3 nucleotides: TGTGCCAGCAGTTCCACGAAGACAGGTGAATACGAGCAGTACGTC. As protein: CASSSTKTGEYEQYV.

This clone was found a few times. V usage is TRBV30 and J usage is TRBJ1-6; 10 bases are a match to TRBD1. The V gene's germline CDR1 is GTSNPN and CDR2 SVGIG (reference sequence). The CDR3 loop spans 14 amino acids. CDR3 in amino acids: CAWDRGVNNSPLHF. CDR3 nucleotides: TGTGCATGGGACAGGGGCGTCAATAATTCACCCCTCCACTTT.